Reported below is one T cell receptor beta chain. The antigen remains unidentified. Germline assignment: CDR1 MNHNS and CDR2 SASEGT. The CDR3 extends over 14 amino acids. The sample comes from a study of cytomegalovirus exposure and HLA in healthy donors. Notes on the study in general: The study put 160 or so TCR beta chains on its list as cytomegalovirus-associated.

Method: immunoSEQ multiplex PCR; TCRdb's copy keeps in-frame clones and lacks some. This table holds about 120,000 clones, approximately 87% found once. V is TRBV6-1 and J is TRBJ1-3, with TRBD1 as a possible D gene (5 bases). The clonotype comes from a woman younger than 30 in good health and CMV-seropositive. Sequences were obtained from PBMCs. The CDR3 region has the DNA TGTGCTACCAGGGAAATAACTTCTGGAAACACCATATATTTT. As protein: CATREITSGNTIYF.